This T cell receptor beta chain was identified during a study of shared clonotypes between healthy human individuals. About the study: Each donor's CD8 memory used one plate, CD8 naive two, each CD4 subset three.

To note about this clone: Its target is unknown.

This CDR3 comprises 14 residues. With 0 bases removed from V and 5 bases from J, the gap between germline ends came to 10 bases. Germline-derived CDR1 and CDR2 are SEHNR and FQNEAQ (reference sequence). Study results and caveats: An effect of sequencing depth on clonotype sharing among donors was expected. Incomplete sequencing of sorted subsets was indicated by rarefaction despite large depth.

Sequencing was performed with immunoSEQ multiplex PCR; in TCRdb, only in-frame clones are kept and a portion is missing. Of approximately 980,000 clones listed, roughly 72% are singletons. The study separated CD4+ cells into CD45RA+ naive and CD45RA-negative memory subsets. Material: memory CD4+ T cells sorted from blood. Specified subset: CD45RA-negative fraction. The receptor was isolated from a man in his late teens or twenties in good health. This sequence joins TRBV7-9 and TRBJ2-5; D is possibly TRBD2 (6 bases). CDR3 in DNA: TGTGCCAGCAGCTTAGCGCGCGGGGAGGAGACCCAGTACTTC. Protein sequence: CASSLARGEETQYF.